A single sample gave rise to the 21 T cell receptor beta chains below, sequenced in a study of blood T cells in healthy people across ages. With a J-beta primer mix and a sample-barcoded 5' primer, a second PCR ran roughly 6 to 12 cycles. TCRdb reanalysed the 5' RACE reads using MiXCR and keeps one entry per CDR3 protein. This sample yields 650,000 to 1,000,000 distinct CDR3 sequences, of which about 36% are seen a single time; over 10% belongs to the top ten. The sample was blood. These receptors were collected from a man younger than 30 in good health.

This clonotype appeared a few times. The chain recombines TRBV5-1 with TRBJ2-2; 9 nucleotides line up with TRBD1. The length of the CDR3 is 21 residues. V shed 0 bases and J 0 bases; nucleotides not matched to a gene: 15. Germline V gives CDR1 SGHRS, CDR2 YFSETQ. Here the CDR3 reads CASSLGLMGQGTKPNTGELFF. The DNA of the CDR3 is TGCGCCAGCAGCTTGGGCCTCATGGGACAGGGAACCAAACCGAACACCGGGGAGCTGTTTTTT.

This chain uses TRBV4-1 with TRBJ2-1, with 12 bases identical to TRBD2. Germline CDR1 MGHRA, CDR2 YSYEKL. The J segment lost 8 bases and the V segment lost 4 bases, leaving 6 bases of the junction unmatched. This CDR3 is built from 15 residues. Here the CDR3 reads CASSPLAGGGDEQFF. DNA for the CDR3: TGCGCCAGCAGCCCGCTAGCGGGGGGGGGCGATGAGCAGTTCTTC.

This clonotype was observed at least ten times. The V gene is TRBV29-1, the J gene TRBJ1-2; TRBD1 is a possible D gene (5 bases). V lost 8 bases, J lost 6 bases, and 13 bases lay in between. This CDR3 comprises 11 residues. CDR1 is SQVTM and CDR2 is ANQGSEA in the germline V gene. The CDR3 DNA follows: TGCAGCTTAAGGACGGGGGATGGCTACACCTTC. Translating gives CSLRTGDGYTF.

CDR3 DNA sequence: TGTGCCAGCAGCTCCCGGGACAGGGATTCACCCCTCCACTTT. This translates into CASSSRDRDSPLHF. The chain joins TRBV7-2 to TRBJ1-6, with 9 bases aligning to TRBD1. The germline V gene has CDR1 SGHTA and CDR2 FQGNSA. V gave up 4 bases and J gave up 8 bases; unmatched junction bases: 3. CDR3 length: 14 amino acids.

This clonotype has only a few counts. The chain links TRBV5-1 to TRBJ2-3; D gene unclear. Trimming removed 0 bases from V and 11 bases from J, with 16 bases in between. Germline V gene lookup returns CDR1 SGHRS and CDR2 YFSETQ. CDR3 length: 14 amino acids. In DNA, the CDR3 is TGCGCCAGCAGCTTGGTACCATTCATAGGCGAGCAGTATTTT. This encodes CASSLVPFIGEQYF. Using reference TRBV5-1 and TRBJ2-3 for the parts outside the CDR3, the full variable domain is KAGVTQTPRYLIKTRGQQVTLSCSPISGHRSVSWYQQTPGQGLQFLFEYFSETQRNKGNFPGRFSGRQFSNSRSEMNVSTLELGDSALYLCASSLVPFIGEQYFGPGTRLTVL.

V and J are TRBV5-1 and TRBJ1-4; 7 bases match TRBD1. Germline CDR1 SGHRS, CDR2 YFSETQ. Trimming at V came to 1 base and at J to 5 bases, leaving 5 bases not matched to a gene. The CDR3 spans 15 residues. This CDR3 is CASSLSTGDNEKLFF. CDR3 DNA sequence: TGCGCCAGCAGCTTGAGCACAGGGGACAATGAAAAACTGTTTTTT. Using reference TRBV5-1 and TRBJ1-4 for the parts outside the CDR3, the full variable domain is KAGVTQTPRYLIKTRGQQVTLSCSPISGHRSVSWYQQTPGQGLQFLFEYFSETQRNKGNFPGRFSGRQFSNSRSEMNVSTLELGDSALYLCASSLSTGDNEKLFFGSGTQLSVL.

This clonotype was seen more than once but under ten times. This chain uses TRBV10-3 with TRBJ1-2; D is ambiguous. The CDR3 is 12 residues long. CDR1 is ENHRY and CDR2 is SYGVKD in the germline V gene. The V and J ends lost 3 bases and 4 bases respectively, with 6 bases between them. The CDR3 loop reads CAISDQSYGYTF. The CDR3 DNA reads as TGTGCCATCAGTGACCAAAGCTATGGCTACACCTTC.

This clonotype was observed many times. The chain has TRBV27 and TRBJ2-7; 8 bases fit TRBD1. The CDR3 is made up of 15 amino acids. V shed 6 bases, J shed 0 bases, and the junction held 7 bases outside the gene matches. Germline-derived CDR1 and CDR2 are MNHEY and SMNVEV (reference sequence). The CDR3 protein is CASRDRAYPSYEQYF. CDR3 in DNA: TGTGCCAGCAGGGACAGGGCCTATCCCTCCTACGAGCAGTACTTC.

Of note for this clonotype: This may come from a read error, since a much larger clone is one base off. This rearrangement joins TRBV29-1 to TRBJ2-7; TRBD1 is a possible D gene (5 bases). The CDR3 has 11 residues. CDR1 and CDR2 (germline): SQVTM, ANQGSEA. Trimming took 7 bases from V and 3 from J, leaving 10 bases between them. CDR3 nucleotide sequence: TGCAGCGGACGACAGAACTACGAGCAGTACTTC. The encoded protein is CSGRQNYEQYF.

This clonotype occurred many times. This rearrangement joins TRBV7-2 to TRBJ2-3; D tentatively fits TRBD1 or TRBD2 (5 bases each). The CDR3 is 18 residues long. Deletions cut 1 base from V and 5 bases from J, with 22 bases between. CDR1 is SGHTA and CDR2 is FQGNSA in the germline V gene. CDR3 nucleotide sequence: TGTGCCAGCAGCTTAGAGAATCAAGGCGGTGGGACCCGAGATACGCAGTATTTT. This gives the protein CASSLENQGGGTRDTQYF.

The chain combines TRBV10-3 with TRBJ2-3; D tentatively reads TRBD1 or TRBD2 (7 bases each). This CDR3 has 16 residues. The germline V gene encodes CDR1 ENHRY and CDR2 SYGVKD. V was trimmed by 6 bases and J by 0 bases, leaving 16 bases between them. CDR3 region: CAIRSAGGGSTDTQYF. The CDR3 coding sequence is TGTGCCATCAGATCCGCAGGGGGGGGGAGCACAGATACGCAGTATTTT.

The chain combines TRBV29-1 with TRBJ1-5; a possible D gene is TRBD1 (5 bases). Trimming stripped 4 bases from V and 4 bases from J, with 11 bases between. Germline V gene data show CDR1 as SQVTM and CDR2 as ANQGSEA. The CDR3 spans 13 residues. The CDR3 reads CSVVDGGNQPQHF. Here the CDR3 DNA reads TGCAGCGTTGTTGATGGGGGTAATCAGCCCCAGCATTTT.

In this sample, this clonotype turned up a few times. The CDR3 sequence: CASSPKGQGNEKLFF. For the CDR3, the DNA is TGCGCCAGCAGCCCGAAGGGACAGGGTAATGAAAAACTGTTTTTT. J is TRBJ1-4 and V is TRBV4-3; 9 nucleotides align to TRBD1. J was trimmed by 4 bases and V by 4 bases; bases with no gene match: 4. The CDR3 has 15 amino acids. The germline gives CDR1 LGHNA, CDR2 YSLEER.

The chain has TRBV11-1 and TRBJ2-5; a possible D gene is TRBD1 (6 bases). There are 13 residues in the CDR3. CDR1 is SGHAT and CDR2 is FQDESV in the germline V gene (reference sequence). V lost 4 bases and J lost 11, with 17 bases in between. CDR3 sequence (DNA): TGTGCCAGCAGCTCATCTAGGGACAATGAGCAGTACTTC. Translation gives CASSSSRDNEQYF.

This clonotype was recorded a few times. The V gene is TRBV5-4, the J gene TRBJ1-2, with 7 bases identical to TRBD1. The CDR3 runs to 15 residues. Trimming took 2 bases from V and 5 from J; bases not matched to a gene: 9. Germline CDR1 is SGHNT and CDR2 is YYREEE (reference sequence). Written as DNA, the CDR3 is TGTGCCAGCAGCTTCTTGTCTGGGACAGCTTATGGCTACACCTTC. Its translation is CASSFLSGTAYGYTF.

About this clonotype itself: One junction end disagrees with the germline gene, perhaps due to a read error. The CDR3 spells CTSSRPGRAYEQYF. The CDR3 DNA reads TGTACCAGCAGTCGCCCCGGCAGGGCCTACGAGCAGTACTTC. This rearrangement joins TRBV6-2 or TRBV6-3 to TRBJ2-4, with TRBD1 as a possible D gene (5 bases). The J call may be faulty, since TRBJ2-7 better matches the DNA end. CDR1 is MNHEY, CDR2 SVGEGT, per germline. The CDR3 runs to 14 residues.

This clonotype was observed many times. The genes are TRBV4-2 and TRBJ1-4; no firm D call. Germline CDR1 LGHNA, CDR2 YNFKEQ. V lost 3 bases and J lost 7, with 12 bases in between. The CDR3 spans 14 residues. In DNA, the CDR3 is TGTGCCAGCAGCCAGAAGGGTGGTGGTGAAAAACTGTTTTTT. Translated: CASSQKGGGEKLFF.

This clonotype has a single count. This chain connects TRBV2 to TRBJ1-2; D unclear. In germline, CDR1 is SNHLY, CDR2 FYNNEI. Trimming removed 3 bases from V and 5 bases from J, with 13 bases in between. This CDR3 has 14 amino acids. The CDR3 spells CASSEEGARYGYTF. Written as DNA, the CDR3 is TGTGCCAGCAGTGAGGAGGGTGCCAGGTATGGCTACACCTTC.

The rearrangement links TRBV5-1 to TRBJ2-4, with D hard to call. The CDR3 is 15 residues long. The V end lost 0 bases, the J end lost 1 base, and 8 bases lay between the germline ends. Germline assignment: CDR1 SGHRS and CDR2 YFSETQ. CDR3 sequence: CASSLEVAAKNIQYF. CDR3 DNA: TGCGCCAGCAGCTTGGAAGTAGCCGCCAAAAACATTCAGTACTTC. The full variable domain, with the rest looked up from reference TRBV5-1 and TRBJ2-4, is KAGVTQTPRYLIKTRGQQVTLSCSPISGHRSVSWYQQTPGQGLQFLFEYFSETQRNKGNFPGRFSGRQFSNSRSEMNVSTLELGDSALYLCASSLEVAAKNIQYFGAGTRLSVL.

The rearrangement joins TRBV28 to TRBJ1-1; weak D call: TRBD1 (5 bases). This CDR3 has 14 amino acids. V gave up 7 bases and J gave up 5 bases, with 17 bases separating them. Germline V gene lookup returns CDR1 MDHEN and CDR2 SYDVKM. The CDR3 spells CASTPGRADTEAFF. The DNA for the CDR3 is TGTGCCAGCACCCCAGGGCGGGCAGATACTGAAGCTTTCTTT.

The V call is TRBV7-9, the J call TRBJ2-1; TRBD1 aligns across 7 bases. Per germline, CDR1 SEHNR and CDR2 FQNEAQ (reference sequence). Unmatched junction bases numbered 13, after V lost 5 bases and J lost 0 bases. The CDR3 loop spans 18 amino acids. CDR3 coding DNA: TGTGCCAGCAGCGATCGGGACAGTGTTCAAAGCTCCTACAATGAGCAGTTCTTC. Residues: CASSDRDSVQSSYNEQFF.